This is a list of T cell receptor beta chains from one sample in a study of spatial heterogeneity in lung cancer. A single record per CDR3 protein comes from TCRdb applying MiXCR to the 5' RACE reads. Of around 26,000 distinct CDR3 sequences listed, 8% to 10% are singletons. Material: lung tumor tissue, obtained at surgery. The receptors stem from a male donor with early-stage non-small cell lung cancer. CDR3s include the opening cysteine and the closing phenylalanine or tryptophan. D genes are given only for firm matches. Clone size is shown for a subset of rows, as once, few, many or a class of expanded clone.

NA	12	TRBV28	TRBJ1-5	NA	CASTLPRGAQHF	TGTGCCAGCACCCTTCCAAGGGGGGCCCAGCATTTT
TRBD1	17	TRBV28	TRBJ2-5	NA	CASSPQEVGGDQETQYF	TGTGCCAGCAGTCCTCAGGAGGTAGGGGGCGACCAAGAGACCCAGTACTTC
NA	14	TRBV5-1	TRBJ2-7	many	CASSPRPGIYEQYF	TGCGCCAGCAGCCCCCGCCCAGGGATCTACGAGCAGTACTTC
NA	15	TRBV5-4	TRBJ1-2	NA	CASSPGGQIYGGYTF	TGTGCCAGCAGCCCAGGTGGACAGATATATGGAGGCTACACCTTC
NA	12	TRBV10-3	TRBJ2-7	many	CAISEGEYEQYF	TGTGCCATCAGTGAGGGGGAGTACGAGCAGTACTTC
NA	13	TRBV12-3/TRBV12-4	TRBJ2-2	many	CASSFDGTGELFF	TGTGCCAGCAGTTTTGACGGAACCGGGGAGCTGTTTTTT
NA	12	TRBV20-1	TRBJ2-4	many	CSARQGGNIQYF	TGCAGTGCTAGACAGGGGGGGAACATTCAGTACTTC
TRBD2	15	TRBV7-2	TRBJ2-5	many	CASSLAMAGAETQYF	TGTGCCAGCAGCTTAGCGATGGCGGGAGCAGAGACCCAGTACTTC
NA	16	TRBV18	TRBJ2-7	NA	CASSPIPQPSSYEQYF	TGTGCCAGCTCACCTATCCCACAGCCCAGCTCCTACGAGCAGTACTTC
NA	14	TRBV10-3	TRBJ2-5	medium-sized	CAISTYLSQETQYF	TGTGCCATCAGCACCTACCTCAGTCAAGAGACCCAGTACTTC
NA	15	TRBV7-2	TRBJ2-1	few	CASSLVSASYNEQFF	TGTGCCAGCAGCTTAGTCTCGGCCTCCTACAATGAGCAGTTCTTC
NA	14	TRBV6-6	TRBJ1-1	NA	CASSPTNKNTEAFF	TGTGCCAGCAGCCCCACAAACAAGAACACTGAAGCTTTCTTT
NA	18	TRBV11-2	TRBJ2-3	NA	CASPRNRLHKQLTDTQYF	TGTGCCAGCCCTAGAAATCGGCTCCACAAACAGCTTACAGATACGCAGTATTTT
NA	14	TRBV28	TRBJ2-2	many	CASSLVARAGELFF	TGTGCCAGCAGTTTAGTGGCCAGGGCTGGGGAGCTGTTTTTT
NA	16	TRBV7-2	TRBJ2-3	NA	CASSLTTGAPVDTQYF	TGTGCCAGCAGCTTAACCACGGGGGCTCCTGTAGATACGCAGTATTTT